This T cell receptor beta chain was captured by sequencing in a study of blood T cell repertoires in COVID-19. This clone was recorded only once. With 8 bases clipped from V and 5 bases from J, the junction kept 6 bases outside the gene matches. This CDR3 has 13 residues. CDR1 is MNHEY, CDR2 SVGAGI, per germline. TCRdb's table, derived via immunoSEQ multiplex PCR, lists solely in-frame clones and lacks some. The data show around 150,000 clones, around four fifths seen once. The specimen sequenced was peripheral blood. The origin of this receptor is a man in his sixties who had recovered from COVID-19. The chain is built from TRBV6-5 and TRBJ2-1, with TRBD1 matching over 7 bases. The DNA of the CDR3 is TGTGCCAGCGCGAGACAGGGAAACAATGAGCAGTTCTTC. As protein: CASARQGNNEQFF.